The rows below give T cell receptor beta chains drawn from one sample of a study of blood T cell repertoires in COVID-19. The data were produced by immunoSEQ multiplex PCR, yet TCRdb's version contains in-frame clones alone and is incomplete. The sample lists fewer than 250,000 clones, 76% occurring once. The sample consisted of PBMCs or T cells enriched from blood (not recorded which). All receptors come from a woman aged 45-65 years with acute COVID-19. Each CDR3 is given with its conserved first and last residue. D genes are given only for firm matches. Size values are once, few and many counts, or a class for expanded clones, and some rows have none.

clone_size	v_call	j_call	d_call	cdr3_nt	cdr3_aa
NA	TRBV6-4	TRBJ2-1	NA	TGTGCCAGCACCCCCGGGGGTGGCAATGAGCAGTTCTTC	CASTPGGGNEQFF
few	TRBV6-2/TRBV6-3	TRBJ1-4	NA	TGTGCCAGCAGCCCTGACAGGAATGAAAAACTGTTTTTT	CASSPDRNEKLFF
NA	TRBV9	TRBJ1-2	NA	TGTGCCAGCAGCCCCGATTTGCGGGGCTATGGCTACACCTTC	CASSPDLRGYGYTF
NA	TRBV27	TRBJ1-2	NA	TGTGCCAGCACCCGGGGGAGGGGGGTAGATGGCTACACCTTC	CASTRGRGVDGYTF
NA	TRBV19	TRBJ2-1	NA	TGTGCCAGTAGTTCAGACAGCCAATGGGACAATGAGCAGTTCTTC	CASSSDSQWDNEQFF
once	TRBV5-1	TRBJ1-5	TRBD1	TGCGCCAGCAGCCCTGGGACAGGGGGCAAGGAGCCCCAGCATTTT	CASSPGTGGKEPQHF
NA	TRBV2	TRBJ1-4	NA	TGTGCCAGCAGTGAACGAGGGAACGAAAAACTGTTTTTT	CASSERGNEKLFF
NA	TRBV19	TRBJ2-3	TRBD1	TGTGCCAGTAGTATCCGACAGGGCCTAACAGATACGCAGTATTTT	CASSIRQGLTDTQYF
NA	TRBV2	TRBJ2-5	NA	TGTGCCAGCAGACCACAGGGTCAAGAGACCCAGTACTTC	CASRPQGQETQYF
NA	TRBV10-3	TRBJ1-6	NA	TGTGCCACGCTAGCCAGTGCCTATAATTCACCCCTCCACTTT	CATLASAYNSPLHF
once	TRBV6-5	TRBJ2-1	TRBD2	TGTGCCAGCAGTTCAACCGGGACTAGCGGCTACAATGAGCAGTTCTTC	CASSSTGTSGYNEQFF
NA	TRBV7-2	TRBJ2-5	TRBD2	TGTGCCAGCAGCGCCGGACTAGCGGGGATGTACCAAGAGACCCAGTACTTC	CASSAGLAGMYQETQYF
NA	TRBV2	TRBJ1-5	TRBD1	TGTGCCAGCAGCCTCGGACAGGGGGTCAATCAGCCCCAGCATTTT	CASSLGQGVNQPQHF
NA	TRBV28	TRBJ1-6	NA	TGTGCCAGCAGTTTAAGTCCAGGGTACTCCTATAATTCACCCCTCCACTTT	CASSLSPGYSYNSPLHF
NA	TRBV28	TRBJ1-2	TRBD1	TGTGCCAGCAGTGGGACAGGGGCTGGCTACACCTTC	CASSGTGAGYTF
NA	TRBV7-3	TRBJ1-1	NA	TGTGCCAGCAGCTTAAGTTCGGGACAAGACACTGAAGCTTTCTTT	CASSLSSGQDTEAFF
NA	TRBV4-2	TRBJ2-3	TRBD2	TGTGCCAGCAGCGGGGCTAGCGGGGTAGATACGCAGTATTTT	CASSGASGVDTQYF
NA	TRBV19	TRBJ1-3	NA	TGTGCCAGTAGTATTAACTTGGGACACAGCTCTGGAAACACCATATATTTT	CASSINLGHSSGNTIYF
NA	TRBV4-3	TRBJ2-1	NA	TGCGCCAGCAGCCAAGAAGGCGGGGCAGGTCTCGATGAGCAGTTCTTC	CASSQEGGAGLDEQFF
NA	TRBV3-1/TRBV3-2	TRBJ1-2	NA	TGTGCCAGCAGCCAAGATCGGGATAACTATGGCTACACCTTC	CASSQDRDNYGYTF
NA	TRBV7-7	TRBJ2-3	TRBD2	TGTGCCAGCAGCCCAGCGGGGTCTAGCACAGATACGCAGTATTTT	CASSPAGSSTDTQYF
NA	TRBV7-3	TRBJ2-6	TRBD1	TGTGCCAGCAGTAACCAGCCGGGACAGGGCCTTTCTGGGGCCAACGTCCTGACTTTC	CASSNQPGQGLSGANVLTF
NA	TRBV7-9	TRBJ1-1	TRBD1	TGTGCCAGCAGCCCAGGGACAGGGGGATCGGGGATGAACACTGAAGCTTTCTTT	CASSPGTGGSGMNTEAFF
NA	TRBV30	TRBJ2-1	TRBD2	TGTGCCTGGAGAGGCGGGGGGCACTACAATGAGCAGTTCTTC	CAWRGGGHYNEQFF
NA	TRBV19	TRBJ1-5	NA	TGTGCCAGTAGTATTATAGAGGATCAGCCCCAGCATTTT	CASSIIEDQPQHF
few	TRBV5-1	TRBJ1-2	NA	TGCGCCAGCAGCATGATAACAGGGAGCTATGGCTACACCTTC	CASSMITGSYGYTF
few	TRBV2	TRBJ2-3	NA	TGTGCCAGCACCCTAGGGGGATACATCAGGTATTTT	CASTLGGYIRYF